This T cell receptor beta chain came from a study of CD8 T cells in ankylosing spondylitis. Study-wide results and limits: Ankylosing spondylitis blood appeared to carry a characteristic TCR beta motif of under ten highly homologous variants.

This clonotype occurred a few times. The target antigen is unknown. TCRdb re-derived calls from the 5' RACE reads in MiXCR, one entry per CDR3 protein. This sample yields approximately 150,000 distinct CDR3 sequences, of which roughly 18% are seen a single time; approximately 33% belongs to the top ten. Per the germline V gene, CDR1 is SGHRS and CDR2 is YFSETQ. This CDR3 spans 14 amino acids. V lost 3 bases and J lost 8, with 14 bases in between. V and J are TRBV5-1 and TRBJ1-4; no definite D call. This receptor was identified in a male donor with ankylosing spondylitis. Sequencing used blood, either unsorted or a sorted T cell fraction (not recorded which). CDR3 DNA: TGCGCCAGCAGCTCCGAAAACAGTCTCGAAAAACTGTTTTTT. Protein sequence: CASSSENSLEKLFF.